The rows below give T cell receptor beta chains drawn from one sample of a study of metastatic and nonmetastatic thyroid tumors. MiXCR was used by TCRdb to re-call the PCR reads. The sample shows fewer than 40,000 clones, just under 25% of them seen only once. The sample comprised blood. All receptors derive from a female donor with papillary thyroid cancer or a benign thyroid nodule (not recorded which). Some clones in this sample may be carry-over from other donors' samples. CDR3s include the opening cysteine and the closing phenylalanine or tryptophan. A D gene is named only where the DNA matches it firmly. Clone size is not always given. Where it is, it says once, few, many or a class for expanded clones.

D	V	J	size	DNA	CDR3
-	TRBV28	TRBJ2-6	few	TGTGCCAGCAGTTTAGGCCAATCGTATGGGGCCAACGTCCCGACTTTC	CASSLGQSYGANVPTF
-	TRBV19	TRBJ2-7	many	TGTGCCAGCGAGCTACAGGGAGGCTTGGGCGAGCAGTACTTC	CASELQGGLGEQYF
TRBD2	TRBV6-2/TRBV6-3	TRBJ2-3	many	TGTGCCAGCAGTTACTCACGGACTAGCGGGGTCGATACGCAGTATTTT	CASSYSRTSGVDTQYF
-	TRBV6-1	TRBJ2-7	few	TGTGCCATCACCGAGGAAGCCGTGTACGAGCAGCACTTC	CAITEEAVYEQHF
-	TRBV4-3	TRBJ2-3	-	TGCGCCAGCATCCAAGGAAACGGTCCCTCGGGTGATACGCAGTATTTT	CASIQGNGPSGDTQYF
TRBD1	TRBV7-8	TRBJ2-7	-	TGTGCCAGCAGCTTGGGACAGGAAAGAAACGAGCAGTACTTC	CASSLGQERNEQYF
-	TRBV7-8	TRBJ2-1	-	TGTGCCAGCAGAACCAACACCCAAATAGGTGAGCAGTTCTTC	CASRTNTQIGEQFF
-	TRBV20-1	TRBJ2-5	-	TGCAGTGCTAGAGAAAAGGGGCAGCAAGAGACCCAGTACTTC	CSAREKGQQETQYF
-	TRBV10-2	TRBJ2-7	many	TGCGCCACCCACCGGGACGACAAGTACTTC	CATHRDDKYF
-	TRBV7-9	TRBJ1-2	-	TGTGCCAGCAGCTTAGATCTGACGGCCCAAGACACCTTC	CASSLDLTAQDTF
TRBD1	TRBV7-2	TRBJ1-2	few	TGTGCCAGCAGCTTCGTGAGTTACAATAGTCAGGGGGCCCGGGAGGAAGGCTACACCTTC	CASSFVSYNSQGAREEGYTF
TRBD1	TRBV28	TRBJ1-2	-	TGTACCAGCAAGAGGGGGAAACAGGGGAATTATGGCTACACCTTC	CTSKRGKQGNYGYTF
TRBD2	TRBV6-4	TRBJ2-2	medium-sized	TGTGCCAGCAGTGTGACTAGCGGGAGCTCCGGGGAGCTGTTTTTT	CASSVTSGSSGELFF
-	TRBV28	TRBJ2-6	many	TGTGCCAGCAGTTTGAGAGGGAGGACTGGGGCCAACGTCCTGACTTTC	CASSLRGRTGANVLTF
-	TRBV7-9	TRBJ2-7	-	TGTGCCAGCAGTCCCCCCCGGTCCCACGAGCAGTACTTC	CASSPPRSHEQYF
-	TRBV2	TRBJ2-7	many	TGTGCCAGCAAAACTTACGAGCAGTACTTC	CASKTYEQYF
-	TRBV12-3/TRBV12-4	TRBJ1-1	many	TGTGCCAGCAGCCGTCTTCGACGAGAAGCTTTCTTT	CASSRLRREAFF
-	TRBV6-5	TRBJ1-3	few	TGTGCCAGCAGTTACACCTGGACAGCTACGAGTGGAAACACCATATATTTT	CASSYTWTATSGNTIYF
TRBD1	TRBV24-1	TRBJ1-5	few	TGTGCCACCAGTGATTCTACGACAGGGGGGAGCAATCAGCCCCAGCATTTT	CATSDSTTGGSNQPQHF
TRBD2	TRBV9	TRBJ2-7	many	TGTGCCAGCAGCGTACAAGCGGGACCCTACGAGCAGTACTTC	CASSVQAGPYEQYF
-	TRBV29-1	TRBJ1-5	many	TGCAGCGTTAGGGCCAGTCTCAATCAGCCCCAGCATTTT	CSVRASLNQPQHF
TRBD2	TRBV4-1	TRBJ2-4	many	TGCGCCAGCAGCCAAGATCTTCCTAGCGGGAGGGAGAACATTCAGTACTTC	CASSQDLPSGRENIQYF
-	TRBV28	TRBJ2-7	many	TGTGCCAGCAGAAAGACAAGCTCCTACGAGCAGTACTTC	CASRKTSSYEQYF
TRBD1	TRBV7-9	TRBJ1-3	many	TGTGCCAGCAGCTTAGTGGCAGGGGGTGGAAACACCATATATTTT	CASSLVAGGGNTIYF
-	TRBV28	TRBJ1-3	many	TGTGCCAGCAGTTTCGACACCATATATTTT	CASSFDTIYF
-	TRBV6-4	TRBJ2-3	few	TGTGCCAGCAGTGACTTGGTAGGTCAGGGGACGCAGTATTTT	CASSDLVGQGTQYF
-	TRBV6-1	TRBJ2-7	-	TGTGCCAGCCGCGTTCCAGACGCCTACGAGCAGTACTTC	CASRVPDAYEQYF
-	TRBV5-6	TRBJ2-3	few	TGTGCCAGCAGCGTAGGGCCAGATACGCAGTATTTT	CASSVGPDTQYF
-	TRBV7-2	TRBJ2-5	many	TGTGCCAGCAGCTTAAACGAGGGCCGAGAGACCCAGTACTTC	CASSLNEGRETQYF
-	TRBV7-9	TRBJ1-6	many	TGTGCCAGCAGCTGGAGACAGGAGCTGAATTCACCCCTCCACTTT	CASSWRQELNSPLHF
TRBD2	TRBV28	TRBJ2-3	many	TGTGCCAGCAGCCTGGGCGCGGGAGGTACGCAGTATTTT	CASSLGAGGTQYF
TRBD1	TRBV6-9	TRBJ1-1	few	TGCGCCAGCAGTGACCTCAGGGGGCGAACTGAAGCTTTCTTT	CASSDLRGRTEAFF
-	TRBV10-1	TRBJ2-2	many	TGCGCCAGCAGTGAGCTATCCGGGGAGCTGTTTTTT	CASSELSGELFF